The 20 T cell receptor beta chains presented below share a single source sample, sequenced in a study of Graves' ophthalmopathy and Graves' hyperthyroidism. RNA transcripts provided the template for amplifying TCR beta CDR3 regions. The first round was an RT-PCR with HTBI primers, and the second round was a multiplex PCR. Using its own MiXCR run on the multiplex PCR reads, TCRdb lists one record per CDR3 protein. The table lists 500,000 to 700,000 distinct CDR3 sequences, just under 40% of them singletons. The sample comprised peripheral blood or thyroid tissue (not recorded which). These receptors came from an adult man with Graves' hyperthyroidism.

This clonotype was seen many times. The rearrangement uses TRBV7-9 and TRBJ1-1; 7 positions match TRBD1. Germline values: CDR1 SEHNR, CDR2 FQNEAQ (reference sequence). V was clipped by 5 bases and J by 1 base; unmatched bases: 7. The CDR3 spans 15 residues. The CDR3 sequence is CASSPEGGWNTEAFF. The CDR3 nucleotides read TGTGCCAGCAGCCCAGAAGGGGGCTGGAACACTGAAGCTTTCTTT.

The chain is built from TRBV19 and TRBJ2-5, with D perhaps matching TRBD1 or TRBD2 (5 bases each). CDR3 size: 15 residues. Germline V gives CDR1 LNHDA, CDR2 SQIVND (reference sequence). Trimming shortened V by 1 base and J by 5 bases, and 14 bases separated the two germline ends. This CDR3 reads CASSIGLAGLETQYF. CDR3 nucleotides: TGTGCCAGTAGTATAGGGCTAGCAGGGTTGGAGACCCAGTACTTC.

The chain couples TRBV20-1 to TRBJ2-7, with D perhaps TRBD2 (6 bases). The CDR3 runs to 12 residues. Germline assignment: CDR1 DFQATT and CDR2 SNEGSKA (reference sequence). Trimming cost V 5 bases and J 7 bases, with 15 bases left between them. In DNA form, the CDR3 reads TGCAGTGCTTGTGCCCGTGGGAGGGAGCAGTACTTC. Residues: CSACARGREQYF.

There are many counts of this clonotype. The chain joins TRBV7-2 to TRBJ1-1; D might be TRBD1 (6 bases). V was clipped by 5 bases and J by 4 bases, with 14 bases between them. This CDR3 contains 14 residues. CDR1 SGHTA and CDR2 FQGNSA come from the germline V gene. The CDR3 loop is CASSPQGYGTEAFF. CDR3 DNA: TGTGCCAGCAGCCCACAGGGATACGGCACTGAAGCTTTCTTT.

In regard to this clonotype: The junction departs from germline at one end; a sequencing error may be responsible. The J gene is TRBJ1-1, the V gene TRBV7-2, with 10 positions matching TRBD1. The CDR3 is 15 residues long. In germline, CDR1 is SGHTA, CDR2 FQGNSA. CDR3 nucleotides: TGTGCCAGCAGCTTAGTGTGGACAGGGGGGACTGAAGCTTCCTTT. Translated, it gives CASSLVWTGGTEASF.

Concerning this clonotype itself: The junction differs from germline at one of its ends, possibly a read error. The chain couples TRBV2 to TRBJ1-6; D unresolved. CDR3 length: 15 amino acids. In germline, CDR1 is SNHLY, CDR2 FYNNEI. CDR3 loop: CASSVSPGLAGPLHF. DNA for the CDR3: TGCGCCAGCAGTGTCTCTCCAGGACTGGCGGGTCCCCTCCACTTT.

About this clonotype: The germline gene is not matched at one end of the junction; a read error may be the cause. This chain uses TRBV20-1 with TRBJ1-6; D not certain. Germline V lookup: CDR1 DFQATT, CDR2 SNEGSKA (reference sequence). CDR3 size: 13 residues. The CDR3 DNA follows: TGCAGTGCTAGATACGGAGAGTACTCACCCCCCCACTTT. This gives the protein CSARYGEYSPPHF.

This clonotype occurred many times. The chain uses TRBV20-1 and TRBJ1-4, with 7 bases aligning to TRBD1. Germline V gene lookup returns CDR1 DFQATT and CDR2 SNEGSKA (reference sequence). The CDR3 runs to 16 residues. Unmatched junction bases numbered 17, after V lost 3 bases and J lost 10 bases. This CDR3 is CSARGRQGGPSAKLFF. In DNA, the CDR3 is TGCAGTGCTAGGGGTCGACAGGGAGGGCCGTCGGCAAAACTGTTTTTT.

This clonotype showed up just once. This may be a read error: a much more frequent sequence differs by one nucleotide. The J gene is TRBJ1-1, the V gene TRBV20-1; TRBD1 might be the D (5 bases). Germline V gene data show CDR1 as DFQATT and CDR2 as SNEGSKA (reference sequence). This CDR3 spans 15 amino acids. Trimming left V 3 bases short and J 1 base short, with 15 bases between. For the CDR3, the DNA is TGCAGTGCTAGCACACCTACTCAGGGGAACACTGAAGCTTTCTTT. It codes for CSASTPTQGNTEAFF.

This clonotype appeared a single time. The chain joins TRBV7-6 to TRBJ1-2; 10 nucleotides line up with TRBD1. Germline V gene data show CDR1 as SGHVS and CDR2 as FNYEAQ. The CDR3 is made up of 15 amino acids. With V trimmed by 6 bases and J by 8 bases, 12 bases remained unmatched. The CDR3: CASRPGTGDTGGYTF. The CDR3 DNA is TGTGCCAGCAGACCCGGGACAGGGGACACGGGGGGCTACACCTTC.

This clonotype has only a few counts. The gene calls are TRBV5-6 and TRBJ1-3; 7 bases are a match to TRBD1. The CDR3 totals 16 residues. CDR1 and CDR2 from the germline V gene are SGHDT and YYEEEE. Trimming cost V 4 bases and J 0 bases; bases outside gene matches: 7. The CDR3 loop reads CASSPGQASSGNTIYF. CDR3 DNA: TGTGCCAGCAGCCCCGGACAGGCGAGCTCTGGAAACACCATATATTTT.

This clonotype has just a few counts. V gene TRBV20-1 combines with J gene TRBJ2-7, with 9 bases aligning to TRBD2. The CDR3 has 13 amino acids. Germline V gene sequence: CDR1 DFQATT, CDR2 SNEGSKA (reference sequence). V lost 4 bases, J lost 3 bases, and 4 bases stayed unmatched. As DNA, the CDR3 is TGCAGTGCTACTCCACTAGCGGGCTACGAGCAGTACTTC. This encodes CSATPLAGYEQYF.

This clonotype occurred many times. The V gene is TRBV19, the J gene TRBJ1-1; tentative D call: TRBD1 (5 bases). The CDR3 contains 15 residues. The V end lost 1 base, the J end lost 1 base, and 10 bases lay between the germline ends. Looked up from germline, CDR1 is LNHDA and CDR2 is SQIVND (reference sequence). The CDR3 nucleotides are TGTGCCAGTAGTATAGCCCGGGGCAGGAACACTGAAGCTTTCTTT. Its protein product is CASSIARGRNTEAFF.

DNA for the CDR3: TGCAGCTTGGGGGTTAGCTACGAGCAGTACTTC. Protein product: CSLGVSYEQYF. The chain recombines TRBV29-1 with TRBJ2-7, with D perhaps assigned TRBD1 or TRBD2 (5 bases each). CDR1 and CDR2 (germline): SQVTM, ANQGSEA. This CDR3 region has 11 residues. The V end was cut by 8 bases, the J end by 3 bases, with 11 bases between.

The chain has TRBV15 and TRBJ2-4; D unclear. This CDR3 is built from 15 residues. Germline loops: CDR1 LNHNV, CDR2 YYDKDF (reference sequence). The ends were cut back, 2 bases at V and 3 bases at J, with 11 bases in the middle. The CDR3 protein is CATSRLWELKNIQYF. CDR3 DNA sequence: TGTGCCACCAGCAGATTATGGGAACTCAAAAACATTCAGTACTTC.

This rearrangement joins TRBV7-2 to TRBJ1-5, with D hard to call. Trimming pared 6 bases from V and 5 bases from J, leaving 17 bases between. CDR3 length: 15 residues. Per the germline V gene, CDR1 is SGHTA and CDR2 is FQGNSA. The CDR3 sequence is CASRLPHLGDQPQHF. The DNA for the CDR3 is TGTGCCAGCAGACTACCCCATCTCGGGGATCAGCCCCAGCATTTT.

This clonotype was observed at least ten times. The CDR3 bases are TGCAGCGTTAGGACAGGGGACTATGGCTACACCTTC. As protein: CSVRTGDYGYTF. This chain uses TRBV29-1 with TRBJ1-2; TRBD1 aligns across 9 bases. The CDR3 consists of 12 residues. With 5 bases clipped from V and 3 bases from J, the junction kept 1 base outside the gene matches. Germline lookup yields CDR1 SQVTM and CDR2 ANQGSEA.

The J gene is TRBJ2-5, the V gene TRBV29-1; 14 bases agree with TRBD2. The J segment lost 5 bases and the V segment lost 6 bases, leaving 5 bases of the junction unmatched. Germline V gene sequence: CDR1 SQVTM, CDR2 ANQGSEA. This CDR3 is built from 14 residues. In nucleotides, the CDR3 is TGCAGCGTGAGGGGACTAGCGGGAGAGGAGACCCAGTACTTC. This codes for CSVRGLAGEETQYF.

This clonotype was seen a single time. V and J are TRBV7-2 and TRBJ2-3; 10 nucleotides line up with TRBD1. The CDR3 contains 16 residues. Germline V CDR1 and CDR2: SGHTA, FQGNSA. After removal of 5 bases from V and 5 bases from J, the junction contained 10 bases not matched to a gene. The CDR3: CASSSNDRGLQDTQYF. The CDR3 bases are TGTGCCAGCAGCAGTAACGACAGGGGGCTGCAAGATACGCAGTATTTT.

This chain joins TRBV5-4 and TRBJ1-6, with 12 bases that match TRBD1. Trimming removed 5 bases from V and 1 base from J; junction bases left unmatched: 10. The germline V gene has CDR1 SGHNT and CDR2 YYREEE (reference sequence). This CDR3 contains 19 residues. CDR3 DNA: TGTGCCAGCAGTGGGGGACAGGGGGCTCCTGGGTCCTATAATTCACCCCTCCACTTT. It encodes CASSGGQGAPGSYNSPLHF.